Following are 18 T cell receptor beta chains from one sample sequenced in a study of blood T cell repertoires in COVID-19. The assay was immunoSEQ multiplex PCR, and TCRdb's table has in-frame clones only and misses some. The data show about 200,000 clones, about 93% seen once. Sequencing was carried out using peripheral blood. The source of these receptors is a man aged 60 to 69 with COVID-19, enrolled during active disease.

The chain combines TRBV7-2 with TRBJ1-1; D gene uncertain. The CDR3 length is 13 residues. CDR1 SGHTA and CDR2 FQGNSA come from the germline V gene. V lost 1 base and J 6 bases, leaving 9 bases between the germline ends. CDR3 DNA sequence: TGTGCCAGCAGCTTAGGTGGCCTGTCTGAAGCTTTCTTT. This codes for CASSLGGLSEAFF.

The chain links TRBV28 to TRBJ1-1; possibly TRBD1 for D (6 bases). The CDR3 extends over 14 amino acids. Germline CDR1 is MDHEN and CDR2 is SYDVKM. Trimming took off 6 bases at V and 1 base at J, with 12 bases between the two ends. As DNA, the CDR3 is TGTGCCAGCAGACGCGGACAGACGAACACTGAAGCTTTCTTT. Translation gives CASRRGQTNTEAFF.

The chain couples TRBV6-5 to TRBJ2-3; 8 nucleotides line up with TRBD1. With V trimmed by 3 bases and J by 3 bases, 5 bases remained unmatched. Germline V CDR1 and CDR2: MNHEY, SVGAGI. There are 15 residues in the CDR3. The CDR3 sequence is CASSYTTGETDTQYF. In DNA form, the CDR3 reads TGTGCCAGCAGTTATACGACAGGGGAGACAGATACGCAGTATTTT.

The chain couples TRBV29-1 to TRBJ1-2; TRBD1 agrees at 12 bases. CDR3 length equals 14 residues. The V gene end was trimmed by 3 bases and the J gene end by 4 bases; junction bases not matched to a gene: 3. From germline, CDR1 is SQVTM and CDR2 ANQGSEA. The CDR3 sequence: CSVEKGQGAYGYTF. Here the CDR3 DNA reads TGCAGCGTTGAGAAGGGACAGGGGGCCTATGGCTACACCTTC. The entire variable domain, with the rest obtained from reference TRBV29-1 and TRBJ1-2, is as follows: SAVISQKPSRDICQRGTSLTIQCQVDSQVTMMFWYRQQPGQSLTLIATANQGSEATYESGFVIDKFPISRPNLTFSTLTVSNMSPEDSSIYLCSVEKGQGAYGYTFGSGTRLTVV.

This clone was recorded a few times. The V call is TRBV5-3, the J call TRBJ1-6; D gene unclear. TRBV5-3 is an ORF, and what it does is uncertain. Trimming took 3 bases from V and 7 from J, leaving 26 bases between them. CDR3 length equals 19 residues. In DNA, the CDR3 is TGTGCCAGAAGCTCCTATCTACCGGCCGGAGATTGTAAAAATTCACCCCTCCACTTT. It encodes CARSSYLPAGDCKNSPLHF.

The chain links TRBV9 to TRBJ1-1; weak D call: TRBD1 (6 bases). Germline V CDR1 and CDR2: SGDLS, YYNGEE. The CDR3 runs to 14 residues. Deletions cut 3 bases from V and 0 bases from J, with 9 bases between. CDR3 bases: TGTGCCAGCAGCGCGGGACATCTGAACACTGAAGCTTTCTTT. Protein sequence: CASSAGHLNTEAFF.

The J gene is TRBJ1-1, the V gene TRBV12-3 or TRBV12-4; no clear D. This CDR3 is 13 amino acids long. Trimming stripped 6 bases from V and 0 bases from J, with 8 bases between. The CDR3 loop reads CASSRGMNTEAFF. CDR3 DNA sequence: TGTGCCAGCAGCCGAGGGATGAACACTGAAGCTTTCTTT.

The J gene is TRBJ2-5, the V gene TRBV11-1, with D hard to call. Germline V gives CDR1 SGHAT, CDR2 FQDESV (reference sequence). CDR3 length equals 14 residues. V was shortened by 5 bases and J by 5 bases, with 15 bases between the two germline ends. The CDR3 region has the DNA TGTGCCAGCAGCAAGACCCGCCTCGGGGAGACCCAGTACTTC. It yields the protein CASSKTRLGETQYF.

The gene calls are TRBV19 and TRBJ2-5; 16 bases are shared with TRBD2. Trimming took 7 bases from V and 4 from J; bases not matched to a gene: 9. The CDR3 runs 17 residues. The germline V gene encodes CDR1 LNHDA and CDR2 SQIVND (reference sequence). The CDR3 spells CASMGGLAGGPGETQYF. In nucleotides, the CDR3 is TGTGCCAGTATGGGGGGACTAGCGGGAGGGCCTGGAGAGACCCAGTACTTC.

The CDR3 region is CAWMGGLGTDTQYF. CDR3 sequence (DNA): TGTGCCTGGATGGGGGGTCTGGGCACAGATACGCAGTATTTT. This chain links TRBV30 with TRBJ2-3, with a tentative D call TRBD2 (6 bases). The CDR3 spans 14 residues. In germline, CDR1 is GTSNPN, CDR2 SVGIG (reference sequence). Trimming stripped 4 bases from V and 1 base from J, with 12 bases between.

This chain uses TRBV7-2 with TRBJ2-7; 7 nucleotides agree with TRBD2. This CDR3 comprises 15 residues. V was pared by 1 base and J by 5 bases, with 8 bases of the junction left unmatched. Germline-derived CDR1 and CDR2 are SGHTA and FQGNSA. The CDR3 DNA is TGTGCCAGCAGCTTAGTGTCGGGAGGCGGGAACGAGCAGTACTTC. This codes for CASSLVSGGGNEQYF.

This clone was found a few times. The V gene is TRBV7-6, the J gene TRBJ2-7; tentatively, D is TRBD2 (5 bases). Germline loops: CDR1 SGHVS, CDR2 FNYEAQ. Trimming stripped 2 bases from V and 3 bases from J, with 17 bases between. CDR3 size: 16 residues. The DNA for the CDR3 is TGTGCCAGCAGCTTATTGGCAGGAGGACTTCTCTACGAGCAGTACTTC. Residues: CASSLLAGGLLYEQYF.

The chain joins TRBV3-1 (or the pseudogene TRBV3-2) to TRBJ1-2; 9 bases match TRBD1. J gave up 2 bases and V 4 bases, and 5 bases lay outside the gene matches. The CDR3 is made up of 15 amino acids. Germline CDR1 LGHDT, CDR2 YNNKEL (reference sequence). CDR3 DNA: TGTGCCAGCAGCCGGGGACAGGGTGGGAACTATGGCTACACCTTC. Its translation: CASSRGQGGNYGYTF.

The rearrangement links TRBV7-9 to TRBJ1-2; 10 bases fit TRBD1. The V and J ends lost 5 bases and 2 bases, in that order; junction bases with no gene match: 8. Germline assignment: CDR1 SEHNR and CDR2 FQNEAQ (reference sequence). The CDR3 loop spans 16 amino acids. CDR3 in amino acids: CASSLPGGQGNYGYTF. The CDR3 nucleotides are TGTGCCAGCAGCCTCCCCGGGGGACAGGGGAACTATGGCTACACCTTC.

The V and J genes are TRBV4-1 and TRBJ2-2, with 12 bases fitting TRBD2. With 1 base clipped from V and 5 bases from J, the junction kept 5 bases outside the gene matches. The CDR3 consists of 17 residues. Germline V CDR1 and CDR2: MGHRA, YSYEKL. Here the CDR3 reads CASSQGLAGVVTGELFF. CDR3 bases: TGCGCCAGCAGCCAAGGACTAGCGGGAGTGGTAACCGGGGAGCTGTTTTTT.

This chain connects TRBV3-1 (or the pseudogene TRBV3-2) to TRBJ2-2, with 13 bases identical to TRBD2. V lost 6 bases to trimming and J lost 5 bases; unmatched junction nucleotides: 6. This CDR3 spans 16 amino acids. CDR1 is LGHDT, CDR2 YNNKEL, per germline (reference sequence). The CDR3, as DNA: TGTGCCAGCAGTCCCGGACTAGCGGGAGTTACCGGGGAGCTGTTTTTT. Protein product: CASSPGLAGVTGELFF.

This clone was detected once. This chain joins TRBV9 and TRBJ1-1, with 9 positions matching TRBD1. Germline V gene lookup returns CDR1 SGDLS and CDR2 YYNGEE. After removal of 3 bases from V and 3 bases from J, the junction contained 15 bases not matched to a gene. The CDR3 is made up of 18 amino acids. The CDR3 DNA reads TGTGCCAGCAGCGCCCCCAGTGACAGGGGGATCCCTTACACTGAAGCTTTCTTT. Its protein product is CASSAPSDRGIPYTEAFF. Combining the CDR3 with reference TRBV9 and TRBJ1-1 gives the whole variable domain DSGVTQTPKHLITATGQRVTLRCSPRSGDLSVYWYQQSLDQGLQFLIQYYNGEERAKGNILERFSAQQFPDLHSELNLSSLELGDSALYFCASSAPSDRGIPYTEAFFGQGTRLTVV.

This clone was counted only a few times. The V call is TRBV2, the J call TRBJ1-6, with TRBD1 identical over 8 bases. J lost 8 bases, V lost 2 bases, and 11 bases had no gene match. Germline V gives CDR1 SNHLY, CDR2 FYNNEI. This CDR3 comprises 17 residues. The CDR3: CASSEWGTDRAYSPLHF. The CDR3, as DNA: TGTGCCAGCAGTGAATGGGGAACGGACAGGGCGTATTCACCCCTCCACTTT.